The 3 T cell receptor beta chains reported below all come from one sample, sequenced in a study of blood T cells in healthy people across ages. A second PCR, run for about 6 to 12 cycles, used a sample-barcoded 5' primer plus a J-beta primer mix. TCRdb used MiXCR to reprocess the 5' RACE reads, holding one entry per CDR3 protein. The sample has under 1,000,000 distinct CDR3 sequences; roughly 40% are singletons. Source material: blood. Receptor source: a man aged 18 to 29 in good health.

This chain connects TRBV7-2 to TRBJ2-3; tentative D call: TRBD2 (5 bases). Germline CDR1 reads SGHTA; CDR2 reads FQGNSA. The CDR3 sequence is 15 residues long. V was clipped by 3 bases and J by 6 bases, with 16 bases between them. CDR3 in amino acids: CASSLDLRPGDTQYF. CDR3 nucleotides: TGTGCCAGCAGCTTGGACTTACGGCCGGGGGATACGCAGTATTTT.

This clonotype appeared once. Possible read error: a much larger clone is one base away. V and J are TRBV12-3 or TRBV12-4 and TRBJ1-2, with 7 nucleotides matching TRBD1. This CDR3 contains 14 residues. The CDR3 DNA reads TGTGCCAGCCGCCATGCAGGGGGTAGCTATGACTACACCTTC. Residues: CASRHAGGSYDYTF.

This clonotype was seen more than once but under ten times. The chain combines TRBV6-6 with TRBJ2-3; D gene unclear. V lost 8 bases to trimming and J lost 0 bases, with 12 bases between them. The CDR3 consists of 14 residues. CDR1 is MNHNY, CDR2 SVGAGI, per germline (reference sequence). The CDR3 reads CASSGPTSTDTQYF. CDR3 nucleotides: TGTGCCAGCTCTGGCCCTACTAGCACAGATACGCAGTATTTT.